The 13 T cell receptor beta chains reported below all come from one sample, sequenced in a study of blood T cell repertoires in COVID-19. Assay used: immunoSEQ multiplex PCR; TCRdb lists only in-frame clones, some missing. The repertoire has 140,000 or so clones, 60% to 80% of them found once; the top ten carry 8.6%. The specimen sequenced was peripheral blood. The receptors were gathered from a man aged 45-65 years with active or convalescent COVID-19.

For this clone: A junction end diverges from the germline sequence, so it may reflect a read error. The CDR3 sequence: CAGSGGGGQINNEQFF. The CDR3 nucleotides are TGTGCCGGCAGCGGAGGTGGAGGACAGATTAACAATGAGCAGTTCTTC. This rearrangement joins TRBV5-4 to TRBJ2-1, with D tentatively TRBD1 (6 bases). The CDR3 runs to 16 residues. The germline gives CDR1 SGHNT, CDR2 YYREEE (reference sequence).

The chain is built from TRBV9 and TRBJ2-1; unclear D gene. This CDR3 has 13 amino acids. Trimming removed 0 bases from V and 6 bases from J, with 7 bases in between. Looked up from germline, CDR1 is SGDLS and CDR2 is YYNGEE. CDR3 amino acids: CASSVDAPNEQFF. CDR3 DNA sequence: TGTGCCAGCAGCGTAGACGCGCCCAATGAGCAGTTCTTC.

The J gene is TRBJ1-6, the V gene TRBV27; TRBD1 agrees at 7 bases. Trimming removed 5 bases from V and 10 bases from J; junction bases left unmatched: 5. This CDR3 contains 13 residues. CDR1 is MNHEY, CDR2 SMNVEV, per germline (reference sequence). Here the CDR3 DNA reads TGTGCCAGCAGTCCGACAGGGACGTCACCCCTCCACTTT. Amino acid sequence: CASSPTGTSPLHF.

This rearrangement joins TRBV5-3 to TRBJ2-5; TRBD2 aligns across 8 bases. TRBV5-3 is labeled an ORF, and its function is uncertain. There are 16 residues in the CDR3. J lost 5 bases, V lost 0 bases, and 9 bases had no gene match. The CDR3 protein is CARSLDGTGGAETQYF. CDR3 in DNA: TGTGCCAGAAGCTTGGATGGTACGGGAGGGGCGGAGACCCAGTACTTC.

This clone was observed a handful of times. CDR3 DNA: TGTGCCAGCAGTTACCCGACTAGCGGGAGTACAGATACGCAGTATTTT. It specifies CASSYPTSGSTDTQYF. The rearrangement links TRBV6-5 to TRBJ2-3, with 12 bases aligning to TRBD2. In germline, CDR1 is MNHEY, CDR2 SVGAGI. V gave up 2 bases and J gave up 3 bases; unmatched junction bases: 3. This CDR3 has 16 amino acids.

About this clone itself: Additional DNA sequences in this sample encode the identical CDR3. V usage is TRBV27 and J usage is TRBJ2-7; tentatively, D is TRBD1 (5 bases). V was cut by 2 bases and J by 3 bases, with 11 bases left in between. This CDR3 is 14 amino acids long. Per germline, CDR1 MNHEY and CDR2 SMNVEV (reference sequence). CDR3 bases: TGTGCCAGCAGTTTAAGGGGCCAGGGCTACGAGCAGTACTTC. Its protein is CASSLRGQGYEQYF.

This sequence joins TRBV10-3 and TRBJ1-1, with 7 bases that match TRBD1. The CDR3 consists of 12 residues. With V trimmed by 3 bases and J by 10 bases, 5 bases remained unmatched. Germline lookup yields CDR1 ENHRY and CDR2 SYGVKD. The CDR3 region is CAISDAQGTAFF. CDR3 bases: TGTGCCATCAGTGACGCACAGGGGACAGCTTTCTTT.

The chain links TRBV29-1 to TRBJ2-7; perhaps TRBD2 as D (5 bases). Germline CDR1 reads SQVTM; CDR2 reads ANQGSEA. CDR3 length: 13 amino acids. V was shortened by 1 base and J by 6 bases, with 13 bases between the two germline ends. The CDR3 sequence: CSVEVPSSPEQYF. CDR3 bases: TGCAGCGTTGAAGTCCCTAGCAGTCCCGAGCAGTACTTC.

The chain employs TRBV6-5 and TRBJ2-2; possible D gene TRBD1, 5 bases. V lost 7 bases, J lost 4 bases, and 10 bases lay in between. Germline loops: CDR1 MNHEY, CDR2 SVGAGI. The CDR3 extends over 13 amino acids. The CDR3 spells CASTRASTGELFF. CDR3 bases: TGTGCCAGCACCAGGGCGAGCACCGGGGAGCTGTTTTTT.

The chain uses TRBV3-1 (or the pseudogene TRBV3-2) and TRBJ1-6, with D perhaps matching TRBD1 (6 bases). CDR3 size: 17 residues. Trimming stripped 4 bases from V and 5 bases from J, with 18 bases between. The germline V gene has CDR1 LGHDT and CDR2 YNNKEL (reference sequence). The CDR3 sequence is CASSPLLDSMNNSPLHF. For the CDR3, the DNA is TGTGCCAGCAGCCCCCTCCTGGACAGCATGAATAATTCACCCCTCCACTTT.

The J gene is TRBJ2-6, the V gene TRBV13; D gene unclear. The CDR3 covers 20 residues. Per the germline V gene, CDR1 is PRHDT and CDR2 is FYEKMQ (reference sequence). V lost 3 bases and J lost 0, with 21 bases in between. For the CDR3, the DNA is TGTGCCAGCAGCTTCTCCCGGATTGGCGGCCCCGACTCTGGGGCCAACGTCCTGACTTTC. Residues: CASSFSRIGGPDSGANVLTF.

The chain couples TRBV10-1 to TRBJ2-7, with a tentative D call TRBD2 (5 bases). In germline, CDR1 is WNHNN, CDR2 SYGVQD (reference sequence). The V and J ends lost 11 bases and 2 bases respectively, with 31 bases between them. The CDR3 runs 18 residues. CDR3 sequence (DNA): TGCGCCGGTTGGGCGGGTCTGGTATTTACCCGTAAGACCTACGAGCAGTACTTC. This translates into CAGWAGLVFTRKTYEQYF.

The chain carries TRBV5-6 and TRBJ2-3, with no clear D. The CDR3 is 13 residues long. In germline, CDR1 is SGHDT, CDR2 YYEEEE. The V and J ends lost 2 bases and 4 bases respectively, with 8 bases between them. This CDR3 reads CASSLTVSDTQYF. The CDR3 DNA reads TGTGCCAGCAGCTTAACGGTTTCAGATACGCAGTATTTT.